This TCR beta chain originates from a study of tumor-infiltrating lymphocytes in primary liver carcinoma. For each extraction, RNA and DNA were obtained together from around 20-30 mg of unsorted bulk tissue. With chronic HBV infection, the patients were also treatment-naive. General observations from the study: The 250 largest clones made up significantly more of tumor than blood repertoires (p = 0.039). Tumor-adjacent and tumor-blood pairs shared a smaller degree of overlap than tumor region pairs.

Comment on this clonotype: The antigen remains unidentified. A read error may produce the germline difference seen at one junction end.

The CDR3 is 11 residues long. Germline V gene sequence: CDR1 MDHEN, CDR2 SYDVKM. Starting material of 500 ng total RNA yielded TCR beta cDNA via a constant-region primer. Investigators got TCR beta libraries out of three nested multiplex PCR rounds, done with slightly modified ARM-PCR. Running ten to eleven cycles apiece, the first two PCR rounds relied on TRBV1-TRBV30 forward primers together with a C-beta reverse primer. A single record per CDR3 protein comes from TCRdb applying MiXCR to the multiplex PCR reads. The sample has more than 95,000 distinct CDR3 sequences, 55% to 75% seen once. Sequencing was done on a sample of liver tumor tissue from sampling region 3. As to subset: tumor region T3, left-lateral pole. The chain carries TRBV28 and TRBJ2-3; tentative D call: TRBD1 (5 bases). The TCR sequence derives from a woman aged 60-75 years with primary liver carcinoma and hepatitis B virus infection. The CDR3 is CASGREDAQYF. The CDR3 DNA reads TGTGCCAGCGGCAGGGAAGATGCGCAGTATTTT.